This TCR beta chain comes out of a study of breast tumors, draining lymph nodes, adjacent tissues. Study-wide points: Luminal-like breast cancer showed significantly greater tumor-nontumor repertoire similarity than basal-like breast cancer did. Tumor T cell lymph node origin was a supported hypothesis, not proven.

The germline V gene has CDR1 MNHNS and CDR2 SASEGT. The CDR3 spans 15 residues. Breast cancer patients provided tissue from their axillary draining lymph nodes. To note about this clonotype: Its antigen is unknown. At one of its ends the junction is not consistent with the germline gene, which may arise from a read error.

TCRdb ran MiXCR on the multiplex PCR reads and lists one entry per CDR3 protein. The table includes approximately 140,000 distinct CDR3 sequences, 32% detected once. V and J are TRBV6-1 and TRBJ2-7; 8 nucleotides match TRBD1. Sequencing input: axillary lymph node tissue. The sequence derives from a female donor with breast cancer. Some clones in this sample may be carry-over from other donors' samples. The CDR3 loop is CASSPRGQDGYEQYF. The CDR3 coding sequence is TGTGCCAGCAGCCCTCGGGGACAGGATGGCTACGAGCAATACTTC.